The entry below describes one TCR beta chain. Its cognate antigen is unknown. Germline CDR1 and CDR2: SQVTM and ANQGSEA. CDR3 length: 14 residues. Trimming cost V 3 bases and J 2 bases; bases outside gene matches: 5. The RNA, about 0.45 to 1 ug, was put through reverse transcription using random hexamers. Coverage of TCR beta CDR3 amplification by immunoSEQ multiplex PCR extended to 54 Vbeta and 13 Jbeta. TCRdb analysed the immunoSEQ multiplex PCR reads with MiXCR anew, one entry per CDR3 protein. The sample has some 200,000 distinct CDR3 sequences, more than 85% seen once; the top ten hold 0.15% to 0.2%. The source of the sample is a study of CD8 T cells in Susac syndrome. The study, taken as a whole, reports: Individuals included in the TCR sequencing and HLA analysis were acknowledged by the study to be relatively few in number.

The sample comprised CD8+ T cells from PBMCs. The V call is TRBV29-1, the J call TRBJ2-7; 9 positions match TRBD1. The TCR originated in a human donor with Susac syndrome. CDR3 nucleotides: TGCAGCGTTGAGACAACAGGGGGCACCTACGAGCAGTACTTC. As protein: CSVETTGGTYEQYF.